This section outlines one TCR beta chain sequence together with its context. Its antigen is undetermined. V was pared by 5 bases and J by 6 bases, with 12 bases between. There are 13 residues in the CDR3. Germline CDR1 reads SNHLY; CDR2 reads FYNNEI. Profiled with immunoSEQ multiplex PCR; TCRdb holds only in-frame clones, not every one. The sample consists of roughly 73,000 clones, roughly 84% of them appearing once. Receiving focal radiation plus CTLA-4 blockade with ipilimumab were patients who had chemo-refractory metastatic non-small-cell lung cancer. The data were obtained in a study of radiotherapy plus CTLA-4 blockade in lung cancer. Study as a whole: Objective responses were observed in around 17% of patients, and disease control was achieved by 31%. Regarding the study as a whole: Tumor-derived TCR clones expanded in blood after radiotherapy plus ipilimumab. How blood T cell clones changed early, along with interferon-beta, reportedly forecast response best.

This chain joins TRBV2 and TRBJ2-3; D unclear. This TCR was sampled from a human donor with non-small cell lung cancer that progressed on radiotherapy plus ipilimumab. The sequencing used peripheral blood, collected from a patient treated with radiotherapy plus ipilimumab. Here the CDR3 DNA reads TGTGCCAGCAGTTTTACTGACGGGGATACGCAGTATTTT. Translating gives CASSFTDGDTQYF.